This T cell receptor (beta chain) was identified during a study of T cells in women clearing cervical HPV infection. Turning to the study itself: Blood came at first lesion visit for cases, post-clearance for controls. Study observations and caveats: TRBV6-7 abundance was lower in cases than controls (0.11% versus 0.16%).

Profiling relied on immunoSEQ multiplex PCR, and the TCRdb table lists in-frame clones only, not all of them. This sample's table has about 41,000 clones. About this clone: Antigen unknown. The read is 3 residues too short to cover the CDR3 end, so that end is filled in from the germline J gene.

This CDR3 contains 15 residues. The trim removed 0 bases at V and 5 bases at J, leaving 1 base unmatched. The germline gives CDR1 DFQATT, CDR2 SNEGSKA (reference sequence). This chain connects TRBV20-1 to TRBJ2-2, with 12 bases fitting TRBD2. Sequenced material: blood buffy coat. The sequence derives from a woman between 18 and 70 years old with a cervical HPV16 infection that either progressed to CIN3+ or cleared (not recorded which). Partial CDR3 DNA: TGCAGTGCTAGAGATCTAGCGGGAGGGACCGGGGAG. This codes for CSARDLAGGTGE. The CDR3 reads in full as CSARDLAGGTGELFF.